The next 21 T cell receptor beta chains were all read from a single sample in a study of cytomegalovirus exposure and HLA in healthy donors. Method: immunoSEQ multiplex PCR; TCRdb's copy keeps in-frame clones and lacks some. In the table there are 95,000 to 150,000 clones, over 85% of which are singletons. Sequenced sample: PBMCs. The receptors stem from a woman under 30 in good health and CMV-seronegative.

The chain combines TRBV6-4 with TRBJ2-2; 11 nucleotides agree with TRBD1. Trimming removed 4 bases from V and 3 bases from J; junction bases left unmatched: 4. The CDR3 is made up of 16 amino acids. CDR1 and CDR2 from the germline V gene are MRHNA and SNTAGT. The DNA of the CDR3 is TGTGCCAGCAGTGCCAGGGACAGGGGGGACACCGGGGAGCTGTTTTTT. As protein: CASSARDRGDTGELFF.

The chain recombines TRBV9 with TRBJ2-2; maybe TRBD2 (6 bases). V lost 0 bases and J 4 bases, leaving 10 bases between the germline ends. Germline-derived CDR1 and CDR2 are SGDLS and YYNGEE. The CDR3 loop spans 15 amino acids. CDR3 DNA sequence: TGTGCCAGCAGCGTAGCGGGGGACCGCACCGGGGAGCTGTTTTTT. It specifies CASSVAGDRTGELFF.

This CDR3 is CASSLPGLAGLEQYF. In DNA, the CDR3 is TGTGCCAGCAGCTTGCCGGGACTAGCGGGTCTCGAGCAGTACTTC. The rearrangement links TRBV7-9 to TRBJ2-7, with 12 bases identical to TRBD2. CDR3 size: 15 residues. The V and J ends lost 3 bases and 6 bases, in that order; junction bases with no gene match: 6. Germline-derived CDR1 and CDR2 are SEHNR and FQNEAQ (reference sequence).

This sequence joins TRBV11-2 and TRBJ1-5; weak D call: TRBD1 (5 bases). Germline V gene sequence: CDR1 SGHAT, CDR2 FQNNGV. The CDR3 extends over 15 amino acids. V was clipped by 1 base and J by 7 bases, with 14 bases between them. Here the CDR3 DNA reads TGTGCCAGCAGCTTAGTTCCGGGGGTAGGACAGCCCCAGCATTTT. Translating gives CASSLVPGVGQPQHF.

The chain employs TRBV19 and TRBJ2-5; 8 nucleotides match TRBD2. This CDR3 spans 14 amino acids. Germline assignment: CDR1 LNHDA and CDR2 SQIVND (reference sequence). The J segment lost 5 bases and the V segment lost 5 bases, leaving 7 bases of the junction unmatched. As DNA, the CDR3 is TGTGCCAGTAGTCCCGGGACTAGTGGCGAGACCCAGTACTTC. It codes for CASSPGTSGETQYF.

The rearrangement links TRBV6-5 to TRBJ1-5; 7 nucleotides align to TRBD1. Germline CDR1 MNHEY, CDR2 SVGAGI. The CDR3 spans 15 residues. J lost 7 bases, V lost 0 bases, and 6 bases had no gene match. CDR3 residues: CASSYSSQGGQPQHF. CDR3 coding DNA: TGTGCCAGCAGTTACTCAAGCCAGGGGGGCCAGCCCCAGCATTTT.

The V and J genes are TRBV9 and TRBJ2-1; no firm D call. Germline V gene data show CDR1 as SGDLS and CDR2 as YYNGEE. Deletions cut 4 bases from V and 5 bases from J, with 7 bases between. The CDR3 loop spans 12 amino acids. DNA for the CDR3: TGTGCCAGCAGCCAAGGAGACAATGAGCAGTTCTTC. Its translation: CASSQGDNEQFF.

The V call is TRBV6-5, the J call TRBJ1-5, with unresolved D. V lost 5 bases to trimming and J lost 0 bases, with 5 bases between them. Germline V gives CDR1 MNHEY, CDR2 SVGAGI. The CDR3 totals 13 residues. In DNA form, the CDR3 reads TGTGCCAGCAGTCTAGGTAGCAATCAGCCCCAGCATTTT. Translated: CASSLGSNQPQHF.

The CDR3 nucleotides read TGTGCCAGCAGCCAGAAACTACTGGGGCAGGGGGCCTACGAGCAGTACTTC. Translation: CASSQKLLGQGAYEQYF. The chain couples TRBV14 to TRBJ2-7; the match to TRBD1 covers 7 bases. This CDR3 has 17 amino acids. Per the germline V gene, CDR1 is SGHDN and CDR2 is FVKESK. V lost 3 bases and J lost 2; bases outside the gene matches: 13.

The chain joins TRBV6-1 to TRBJ1-4, with TRBD1 matching 9 bases. The CDR3 contains 17 residues. V dropped 0 bases and J dropped 6; count of bases not matched to a gene: 8. The germline V gene encodes CDR1 MNHNS and CDR2 SASEGT. The CDR3 protein is CASSEAFLRQGDEKLFF. For the CDR3, the DNA is TGTGCCAGCAGTGAAGCGTTCCTGAGACAGGGGGATGAAAAACTGTTTTTT.

The table lists this clone with a count of one. The chain joins TRBV2 to TRBJ1-4; D call uncertain. V lost 6 bases and J 8 bases, leaving 19 bases between the germline ends. CDR3 length: 15 residues. Germline V CDR1 and CDR2: SNHLY, FYNNEI. The CDR3, as DNA: TGTGCCAGCAGAACTAGTAAAGTGGGCGGGGAAAAACTGTTTTTT. It yields the protein CASRTSKVGGEKLFF.

This chain links TRBV7-9 with TRBJ1-4; tentative D call: TRBD1 (6 bases). CDR1 SEHNR and CDR2 FQNEAQ come from the germline V gene (reference sequence). With 4 bases removed from V and 8 bases from J, the gap between germline ends came to 23 bases. The CDR3 contains 17 residues. CDR3 region: CASSYAKPNRVNEKLFF. For the CDR3, the DNA is TGTGCCAGCAGCTACGCAAAACCCAACAGGGTTAACGAAAAACTGTTTTTT.

The rearrangement uses TRBV15 and TRBJ1-2, with 8 bases aligning to TRBD1. Per the germline V gene, CDR1 is LNHNV and CDR2 is YYDKDF (reference sequence). The CDR3 extends over 15 amino acids. The V and J ends lost 5 bases and 4 bases, in that order; junction bases with no gene match: 9. The CDR3 DNA reads as TGTGCCACCAGCCCCGGACAGGGACTCGCCTATGGCTACACCTTC. Translation: CATSPGQGLAYGYTF. Full variable domain (outside the CDR3, taken from reference TRBV15 and TRBJ1-2): DAMVIQNPRYQVTQFGKPVTLSCSQTLNHNVMYWYQQKSSQAPKLLFHYYDKDFNNEADTPDNFQSRRPNTSFCFLDIRSPGLGDTAMYLCATSPGQGLAYGYTFGSGTRLTVV.

On this clone: A junction end diverges from the germline sequence, so it may reflect a read error. The rearrangement uses TRBV15 and TRBJ2-1; TRBD2 agrees at 8 bases. The CDR3 runs to 17 residues. Germline V gene sequence: CDR1 LNHNV, CDR2 YYDKDF (reference sequence). DNA for the CDR3: TGTGCCGCCAGGACTTTCGGCGGGACTAGAAGTTCCGGTGAGCAGTTCTTC. Translation gives CAARTFGGTRSSGEQFF. Based on the CDR3 plus reference TRBV15 and TRBJ2-1, the full variable domain is DAMVIQNPRYQVTQFGKPVTLSCSQTLNHNVMYWYQQKSSQAPKLLFHYYDKDFNNEADTPDNFQSRRPNTSFCFLDIRSPGLGDTAMYLCAARTFGGTRSSGEQFFGPGTRLTVL.

The V call is TRBV11-2, the J call TRBJ2-1; TRBD2 agrees at 8 bases. The CDR3 sequence is 17 residues long. Trimming cost V 0 bases and J 0 bases; bases outside gene matches: 4. The germline gives CDR1 SGHAT, CDR2 FQNNGV. CDR3: CASSLERGGSSYNEQFF. In nucleotides, the CDR3 is TGTGCCAGCAGCTTAGAACGCGGGGGGTCCTCCTACAATGAGCAGTTCTTC.

This clone was observed once. This chain connects TRBV6-5 to TRBJ2-1, with D perhaps TRBD2 (5 bases). Trimming took 1 base from V and 0 from J, leaving 10 bases between them. CDR3 size: 16 residues. Germline assignment: CDR1 MNHEY and CDR2 SVGAGI. This CDR3 is CASSYFMGVSYNEQFF. Here the CDR3 DNA reads TGTGCCAGCAGTTACTTCATGGGAGTCTCCTACAATGAGCAGTTCTTC.

The chain links TRBV19 to TRBJ1-2, with a tentative D call TRBD1 (6 bases). V gave up 5 bases and J gave up 6 bases, with 16 bases separating them. Germline V gene data show CDR1 as LNHDA and CDR2 as SQIVND (reference sequence). CDR3 length: 14 residues. CDR3 residues: CASSSFQGQDGYTF. CDR3 coding DNA: TGTGCCAGTAGTTCTTTTCAGGGGCAGGATGGCTACACCTTC.

The chain combines TRBV4-3 with TRBJ2-1; perhaps TRBD2 as D (5 bases). Between the trimmed V and J ends, which lost 4 bases and 0 bases, there was a span of 10 bases. This CDR3 spans 15 amino acids. Per the germline V gene, CDR1 is LGHNA and CDR2 is YSLEER. The chain's CDR3 is CASSLSASSYNEQFF. CDR3 bases: TGCGCCAGCAGCCTTAGCGCGTCCTCCTACAATGAGCAGTTCTTC.

The chain combines TRBV6-1 with TRBJ2-7; no reliable D call. The V gene's germline CDR1 is MNHNS and CDR2 SASEGT. This CDR3 is 14 amino acids long. The V end was cut by 4 bases, the J end by 6 bases, with 16 bases between. DNA for the CDR3: TGTGCCAGCAGTGCTTCCCCAGAATTTCTCGAGCAGTACTTC. It specifies CASSASPEFLEQYF.

The rearrangement uses TRBV6-5 and TRBJ2-5, with D perhaps TRBD1 (6 bases). The CDR3 sequence is 14 residues long. Germline CDR1 reads MNHEY; CDR2 reads SVGAGI. The V end was cut by 4 bases, the J end by 2 bases, with 11 bases between. The CDR3 loop reads CASSSRDTQETQYF. The DNA of the CDR3 is TGTGCCAGCAGTTCGAGGGACACGCAAGAGACCCAGTACTTC.

The CDR3 DNA sequence: TGTGCCAGCGGAAGGACTAGCGTTGGAGATACGCAGTATTTT. Protein product: CASGRTSVGDTQYF. This sequence joins TRBV2 and TRBJ2-3, with 9 nucleotides matching TRBD2. Trimming at V came to 8 bases and at J to 5 bases, leaving 8 bases not matched to a gene. Germline-derived CDR1 and CDR2 are SNHLY and FYNNEI. The CDR3 consists of 14 residues.